A single sample gave rise to the 6 T cell receptor beta chains below, sequenced in a study of blood T cell repertoires in COVID-19. Only in-frame clones appear in the TCRdb table, and some are missing; sequencing was by immunoSEQ multiplex PCR. The repertoire holds approximately 82,000 clones, with almost 95% as singletons. Sequencing was performed on peripheral blood. The receptors were sampled from a woman aged 60-75 years with active COVID-19.

This chain uses TRBV12-3 or TRBV12-4 with TRBJ1-6; D call uncertain. The CDR3 runs to 13 residues. V lost 3 bases and J lost 7, with 7 bases in between. DNA of the CDR3: TGTGCCAGCAGTTTCGGGATGAATTCACCCCTCCACTTT. Its protein is CASSFGMNSPLHF.

The CDR3 sequence: CASSPLGTGNTGELFF. The DNA for the CDR3 is TGTGCCAGCTCACCACTAGGGACAGGGAACACCGGGGAGCTGTTTTTT. This sequence joins TRBV18 and TRBJ2-2, with 8 positions matching TRBD1. The J segment lost 1 base and the V segment lost 1 base, leaving 2 bases of the junction unmatched. The CDR3 extends over 16 amino acids. Germline lookup yields CDR1 KGHSH and CDR2 LQKENI.

The chain carries TRBV24-1 and TRBJ2-1, with D possibly being TRBD1 (6 bases). There are 15 residues in the CDR3. The germline gives CDR1 KGHDR, CDR2 SFDVKD. The V end was cut by 3 bases, the J end by 13 bases, with 21 bases between. The CDR3 coding sequence is TGTGCCACCAGTGATGCTACCCCCGGGACATGGGGACAGTTCTTC. Translated: CATSDATPGTWGQFF.

The V call is TRBV4-1, the J call TRBJ1-4, with D perhaps matching TRBD1 (5 bases). Per the germline V gene, CDR1 is MGHRA and CDR2 is YSYEKL. The CDR3 is made up of 14 amino acids. V lost 7 bases to trimming and J lost 7 bases, with 16 bases between them. CDR3 protein: CASTTQGVGEKLFF. The CDR3 region has the DNA TGCGCCAGCACCACGCAGGGTGTGGGTGAAAAACTGTTTTTT.

The J gene is TRBJ1-3, the V gene TRBV28; unclear D gene. There are 13 residues in the CDR3. Per germline, CDR1 MDHEN and CDR2 SYDVKM. CDR3 coding DNA: TGTGCGTCGATCGAGGTTTCTGGAAACACCATATATTTT. Translated: CASIEVSGNTIYF. The full variable domain, in which reference TRBV28 and TRBJ1-3 provide the parts outside the CDR3, is DVKVTQSSRYLVKRTGEKVFLECVQDMDHENMFWYRQDPGLGLRLIYFSYDVKMKEKGDIPEGYSVSREKKERFSLILESASTNQTSMYLCASIEVSGNTIYFGEGSWLTVV.

This chain uses TRBV5-1 with TRBJ2-5; possible D gene TRBD2, 6 bases. V shed 4 bases and J shed 1 base, with 11 bases lying between them. Germline lookup yields CDR1 SGHRS and CDR2 YFSETQ. This CDR3 comprises 14 residues. CDR3 nucleotides: TGCGCCAGCAGCCCACTAGCTCTCCAAGAGACCCAGTACTTC. Translating gives CASSPLALQETQYF.